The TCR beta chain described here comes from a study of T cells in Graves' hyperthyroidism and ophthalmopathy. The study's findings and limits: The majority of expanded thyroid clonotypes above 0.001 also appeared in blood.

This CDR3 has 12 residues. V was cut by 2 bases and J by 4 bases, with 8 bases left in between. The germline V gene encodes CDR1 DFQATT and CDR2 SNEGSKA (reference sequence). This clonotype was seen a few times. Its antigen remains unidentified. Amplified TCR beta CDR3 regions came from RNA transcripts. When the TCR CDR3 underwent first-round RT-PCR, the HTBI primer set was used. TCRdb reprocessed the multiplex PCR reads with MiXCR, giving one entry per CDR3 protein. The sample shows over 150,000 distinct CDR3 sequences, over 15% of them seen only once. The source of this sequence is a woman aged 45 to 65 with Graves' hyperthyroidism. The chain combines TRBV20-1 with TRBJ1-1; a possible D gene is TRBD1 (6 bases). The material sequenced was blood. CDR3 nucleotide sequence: TGCAGTGCTAGACAAGGGGGCACTGAAGCTTTCTTT. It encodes CSARQGGTEAFF.